These 20 T cell receptor beta chains share one sample of origin, sequenced in a study of T cells in narcolepsy. Clones were sequenced by immunoSEQ multiplex PCR, and TCRdb holds only the in-frame ones, with some missing. Among about 25,000 clones listed, about 80% were seen once. Sequencing used CD45RA- memory CD4+ T cells from PBMCs. The receptor set was obtained from a human donor with narcolepsy.

The chain carries TRBV2 and TRBJ1-6; D uncertain. The CDR3 contains 14 residues. Trimming took 7 bases from V and 4 from J, leaving 11 bases between them. CDR1 and CDR2 from the germline V gene are SNHLY and FYNNEI. The CDR3 reads CASTLDGYNSPLHF. In nucleotides, the CDR3 is TGTGCCAGCACCCTGGACGGATATAATTCACCCCTCCACTTT.

The CDR3 sequence: CASSLPGALNTGELFF. CDR3 sequence (DNA): TGCGCCAGCAGCCTACCGGGAGCTCTGAACACCGGGGAGCTGTTTTTT. This chain links TRBV5-1 with TRBJ2-2, with a weak D call TRBD2 (6 bases). The CDR3 length is 16 residues. Trimming removed 4 bases at V and 1 base at J, with 14 bases between. Looked up from germline, CDR1 is SGHRS and CDR2 is YFSETQ.

The rearrangement uses TRBV29-1 and TRBJ2-2, with 9 bases fitting TRBD1. V lost 7 bases, J lost 3 bases, and 6 bases stayed unmatched. Germline V gene data show CDR1 as SQVTM and CDR2 as ANQGSEA. This CDR3 comprises 14 residues. The CDR3 loop is CSGKQGADTGELFF. Written as DNA, the CDR3 is TGCAGCGGGAAACAGGGGGCAGACACCGGGGAGCTGTTTTTT.

Points on this clone: The sample carries other DNA sequences with the same CDR3. The chain links TRBV2 to TRBJ2-5, with 10 positions matching TRBD1. V was clipped by 10 bases and J by 0 bases; unmatched bases: 5. The CDR3 runs to 14 residues. CDR1 is SNHLY, CDR2 FYNNEI, per germline. The chain's CDR3 is CATRQGANQETQYF. CDR3 nucleotide sequence: TGTGCCACCCGACAGGGGGCTAACCAAGAGACCCAGTACTTC.

In this sample, this clone turned up a few times. The chain uses TRBV19 and TRBJ2-2; D is unresolved. Germline CDR1 LNHDA, CDR2 SQIVND (reference sequence). The V and J ends lost 8 bases and 5 bases respectively, with 3 bases between them. This CDR3 contains 10 residues. DNA of the CDR3: TGTGCCAGTGGAACCGGGGAGCTGTTTTTT. Translating gives CASGTGELFF.

The chain is built from TRBV9 and TRBJ1-3; D is unclear. This CDR3 has 15 residues. Per the germline V gene, CDR1 is SGDLS and CDR2 is YYNGEE. V dropped 0 bases and J dropped 2 bases, with 9 bases sitting between them. The CDR3 nucleotides read TGTGCCAGCAGCGTAGCCCCCGACACTGGAAACACCATATATTTT. Translating it yields CASSVAPDTGNTIYF.

This chain joins TRBV5-5 and TRBJ1-1; D is possibly TRBD1 (6 bases). Looked up from germline, CDR1 is SGHKS and CDR2 is YYEKEE (reference sequence). CDR3 length: 16 amino acids. V lost 3 bases to trimming and J lost 1 base, with 16 bases between them. The CDR3 spells CASSSIAGTPNTEAFF. CDR3 in DNA: TGTGCCAGCAGCTCTATAGCCGGGACACCGAACACTGAAGCTTTCTTT.

CDR3 in amino acids: CASSLTGGLNTGELFF. CDR3 DNA: TGCGCCAGCAGCTTGACAGGCGGGCTGAACACCGGGGAGCTGTTTTTT. The chain links TRBV5-1 to TRBJ2-2; D possibly matches TRBD1 or TRBD2 (5 bases each). The germline V and J ends were trimmed by 1 base and 1 base, with 11 bases remaining between them. This CDR3 comprises 16 residues. CDR1 is SGHRS, CDR2 YFSETQ, per germline.

The chain recombines TRBV7-2 with TRBJ1-1; 7 nucleotides match TRBD1. Germline V lookup: CDR1 SGHTA, CDR2 FQGNSA. With V trimmed by 3 bases and J by 0 bases, 4 bases remained unmatched. There are 15 residues in the CDR3. The CDR3 region is CASSLSGQLNTEAFF. DNA of the CDR3: TGTGCCAGCAGCTTGTCGGGACAGCTGAACACTGAAGCTTTCTTT.

V usage is TRBV14 and J usage is TRBJ2-3, with TRBD2 identical over 10 bases. Germline assignment: CDR1 SGHDN and CDR2 FVKESK. Unmatched junction bases numbered 4, after V lost 0 bases and J lost 1 base. This CDR3 is 17 amino acids long. This CDR3 is CASSQELGTSGTDTQYF. DNA for the CDR3: TGTGCCAGCAGCCAAGAGCTTGGGACTAGCGGCACAGATACGCAGTATTTT.

The table lists this clone with a few counts. Here the CDR3 reads CASERGENEQYF. CDR3 DNA sequence: TGTGCCAGCGAAAGAGGGGAGAACGAGCAGTACTTC. V and J are TRBV28 and TRBJ2-7; D assignment may be TRBD1 or TRBD2 (5 bases each). The CDR3 is 12 residues long. V was pared by 8 bases and J by 5 bases, with 13 bases between. Germline V gene data show CDR1 as MDHEN and CDR2 as SYDVKM.

The genes are TRBV19 and TRBJ1-6; a possible D gene is TRBD1 (5 bases). Germline V gives CDR1 LNHDA, CDR2 SQIVND (reference sequence). This CDR3 region has 15 residues. The V end was cut by 7 bases, the J end by 7 bases, with 17 bases between. This CDR3 is CASTPNQGVNSPLHF. CDR3 in DNA: TGTGCCAGTACCCCAAACCAGGGCGTGAATTCACCCCTCCACTTT.

The chain is built from TRBV19 and TRBJ2-6; D is unclear. The germline gives CDR1 LNHDA, CDR2 SQIVND (reference sequence). Trimming left V 3 bases short and J 0 bases short, with 6 bases between. The CDR3 consists of 15 residues. The CDR3 nucleotides read TGTGCCAGTAGTATCTTAGGCTCTGGGGCCAACGTCCTGACTTTC. Protein sequence: CASSILGSGANVLTF.

V gene TRBV27 combines with J gene TRBJ2-3; a possible D gene is TRBD1 (5 bases). Trimming removed 4 bases at V and 5 bases at J, with 13 bases between. CDR1 is MNHEY, CDR2 SMNVEV, per germline (reference sequence). CDR3 length equals 14 residues. The CDR3, as DNA: TGTGCCAGCAGTTCCCGACAGTTGATAGATACGCAGTATTTT. Encoded protein: CASSSRQLIDTQYF.

The gene calls are TRBV6-6 and TRBJ1-2; unclear D gene. Trimming removed 4 bases from V and 10 bases from J, with 16 bases in between. The length of the CDR3 is 13 residues. CDR1 and CDR2 (germline): MNHNY, SVGAGI (reference sequence). CDR3 region: CASSFPGVSAYTF. The CDR3 DNA follows: TGTGCCAGCAGTTTCCCCGGGGTTAGTGCCTACACCTTC.

The chain links TRBV5-4 to TRBJ2-3, with D maybe TRBD1 (6 bases). The V gene lost 4 bases and the J gene lost 3 bases, with 9 bases spanning the gap. The CDR3 is 13 residues long. CDR1 and CDR2 (germline): SGHNT, YYREEE (reference sequence). CDR3: CASSQGGTDTQYF. The CDR3 DNA sequence: TGTGCCAGCAGCCAAGGGGGTACAGATACGCAGTATTTT. Based on the CDR3 plus reference TRBV5-4 and TRBJ2-3, the full variable domain is ETGVTQSPTHLIKTRGQQVTLRCSSQSGHNTVSWYQQALGQGPQFIFQYYREEENGRGNFPPRFSGLQFPNYSSELNVNALELDDSALYLCASSQGGTDTQYFGPGTRLTVL.

The chain joins TRBV5-4 to TRBJ2-5; D uncertain. Germline V gene data show CDR1 as SGHNT and CDR2 as YYREEE (reference sequence). This CDR3 region has 14 residues. V was clipped by 0 bases and J by 4 bases, with 10 bases between them. CDR3 nucleotides: TGTGCCAGCAGCTTGGCCGGAGTAGTAGAGACCCAGTACTTC. Amino acid sequence: CASSLAGVVETQYF.

The chain joins TRBV7-6 to TRBJ1-6; 7 bases are shared with TRBD1. The CDR3 runs to 15 residues. Germline CDR1 is SGHVS and CDR2 is FNYEAQ. V lost 7 bases, J lost 10 bases, and 13 bases stayed unmatched. In DNA, the CDR3 is TGTGCCAGCACCCCCCGGGCAGGGGGAGAGTCACCCCTCCACTTT. Its protein is CASTPRAGGESPLHF.

The table lists this clone with a few counts. The chain has TRBV5-4 and TRBJ2-2, with a possible D match to TRBD2 (6 bases). The germline V gene has CDR1 SGHNT and CDR2 YYREEE (reference sequence). This CDR3 spans 17 amino acids. V was shortened by 5 bases and J by 4 bases, with 21 bases between the two germline ends. CDR3 coding DNA: TGTGCCAGCAGTAAAAGTGCGGGAACAATCGTCACCGGGGAGCTGTTTTTT. Translation gives CASSKSAGTIVTGELFF.

This clone has a handful of counts. The chain combines TRBV30 with TRBJ2-7; the match to TRBD2 covers 9 bases. The CDR3 is made up of 14 amino acids. The J segment lost 4 bases and the V segment lost 0 bases, leaving 4 bases of the junction unmatched. From germline, CDR1 is GTSNPN and CDR2 SVGIG (reference sequence). DNA of the CDR3: TGTGCCTGGAGTGTCGCGGGGGGGCCTTACGAGCAGTACTTC. Its protein product is CAWSVAGGPYEQYF.